This T cell receptor beta chain emerged from a study of blood T cell repertoires in COVID-19. Study-level background: Both acute and convalescent COVID-19 samples were obtained from the United States, Italy and Spain. The cDNA or gDNA used as material had been derived from T cells, B-cell-depleted T cells, or PBMCs.

V lost 0 bases, J lost 4 bases, and 10 bases lay in between. Germline V gene sequence: CDR1 KGHSH, CDR2 LQKENI. The CDR3 consists of 15 residues. Study processing details: It was from reference gene primer amplification that nucleated cell counts were estimated. Clones were sequenced by immunoSEQ multiplex PCR, and TCRdb holds only the in-frame ones, with some missing. V and J calls and clone size are given by that table; D and trimming were obtained from the DNA. The table lists about 63,000 clones, approximately 85% of them singletons, with more than 4% in the top ten. The sequenced material came from peripheral blood. The V and J genes are TRBV18 and TRBJ1-5; D perhaps matches TRBD1 (6 bases). The receptor's source is a human donor in a cohort sampled during active COVID-19. CDR3 coding DNA: TGTGCCAGCTCACCACCGGGACAAGGGAATCAGCCCCAGCATTTT. Its protein product is CASSPPGQGNQPQHF.